Listed below are T cell receptor beta chains from one sample, sequenced in a study of cytomegalovirus exposure and HLA in healthy donors. Here immunoSEQ multiplex PCR was the method, and the copy in TCRdb shows in-frame clones only, minus some. Among about 180,000 clones, around 87% were seen once, and the ten largest hold roughly 1.5%. The specimen was PBMCs. The receptors shown here come from a woman in her twenties or thirties in good health and CMV-seronegative. Both conserved end residues are part of each CDR3. Each record gives: V gene, clone size, D gene, J gene, CDR3 DNA, CDR3 protein. D genes are given only for firm matches. Expanded clones are given a class, and other clones once, few, many or no size at all.

TRBV10-2	-	-	TRBJ1-5	TGCGCCAGCAGTGCGACAGTAACCCGCAATCAGCCCCAGCATTTT	CASSATVTRNQPQHF
TRBV5-1	-	TRBD2	TRBJ2-3	TGCGCCAGCAGCCGTACCGGGACTAGCGTATTCCTGGATACGCAGTATTTT	CASSRTGTSVFLDTQYF
TRBV6-1	-	TRBD1	TRBJ1-2	TGTGCCAGCAGTGAAAAGATGTCAGGGGGCTATGGCTACACCTTC	CASSEKMSGGYGYTF
TRBV27	-	-	TRBJ2-1	TGTGCCAGCAGTTTCAGGGACGGGGGTTACAATGAGCAGTTCTTC	CASSFRDGGYNEQFF
TRBV15	-	TRBD1	TRBJ1-1	TGTGCCACCAGCCACCGACAGGGAAACACTGAAGCTTTCTTT	CATSHRQGNTEAFF
TRBV10-3	-	TRBD1	TRBJ2-7	TGTGCCATCACCCCAGGGACAGGAGGGACCTACGAGCAGTACTTC	CAITPGTGGTYEQYF
TRBV11-2	-	-	TRBJ2-5	TGTGCCAGCAGCTTAAAGGGGTTTTTACAAGAGACCCAGTACTTC	CASSLKGFLQETQYF
TRBV13	-	-	TRBJ2-4	TGTGCCAGCAGCTCCGGACTTGCGGGTATAGCCAAAAACATTCAGTACTTC	CASSSGLAGIAKNIQYF
TRBV29-1	-	TRBD1	TRBJ2-7	TGCAGCGTCTCCAGGCCGGACAGGGGGCGCGGGTACGAGCAGTACTTC	CSVSRPDRGRGYEQYF
TRBV12-5	few	TRBD1	TRBJ2-7	TGTGCTAGTGGGCGGGACAGGGCAACCTACGAGCAGTACTTC	CASGRDRATYEQYF
TRBV27	once	-	TRBJ1-2	TGTGCCAGCAGCGGCAGCAACTATGGTTACACCTTC	CASSGSNYGYTF
TRBV11-3	-	TRBD2	TRBJ2-1	TGTGCCAGCAGCTTAGAGACTAGCGGGGTTGAGCAGTTCTTC	CASSLETSGVEQFF
TRBV2	-	-	TRBJ2-7	TGTGCCAGCAGTGCCGAGACAGTCTCCTACGAGCAGTACTTC	CASSAETVSYEQYF
TRBV19	-	TRBD1	TRBJ2-7	TGTGCCAGTAGTATATCAGGACAGGGGGAATACGAGCAGTACTTC	CASSISGQGEYEQYF
TRBV2	-	TRBD1	TRBJ2-2	TGTGCCAGCACCCAGGGGGCCGGGGAGCTGTTTTTT	CASTQGAGELFF
TRBV5-1	-	TRBD2	TRBJ2-5	TGCGCCAGCACCATTGGACTAGCGGGGAACGTCCAAGAGACCCAGTACTTC	CASTIGLAGNVQETQYF
TRBV9	-	-	TRBJ2-3	TGTGCCAGCAGCGTAGGGCCTAGCACAGATACGCAGTATTTT	CASSVGPSTDTQYF
TRBV30	once	TRBD1	TRBJ1-1	TGTGCCTGGACTCCCATTGGGACAGTAAACACTGAAGCTTTCTTT	CAWTPIGTVNTEAFF
TRBV4-2	-	TRBD2	TRBJ2-1	TGTGCCAGCAGCCAAGTACTAGCGGGGAACAATGAGCAGTTCTTC	CASSQVLAGNNEQFF
TRBV28	once	TRBD2	TRBJ2-7	TGTGCCAGCAGACTAGGACTAGCGGGGGAGCAGTACTTC	CASRLGLAGEQYF
TRBV19	-	TRBD2	TRBJ2-1	TGTGCCAGTAGCCACCTCCGGACTAGCGGGGGGGGCGGTCCGGGTGAGCAGTTCTTC	CASSHLRTSGGGGPGEQFF
TRBV27	-	-	TRBJ2-1	TGTGCCAGCAGTTGGGGGGGCGGCTACAATGAGCAGTTCTTC	CASSWGGGYNEQFF
TRBV11-2	-	TRBD1	TRBJ1-2	TGTGCCAGCAGTTCTCCCGGGACAGGCTTGAACTATGGCTACACCTTC	CASSSPGTGLNYGYTF
TRBV11-2	-	-	TRBJ1-2	TGTGCCAGCAGCTTAGGGGAGGGAGGCTATGGCTACACCTTC	CASSLGEGGYGYTF
TRBV6-6	-	TRBD1	TRBJ2-3	TGTGCCAGCACCATGGGACAGACCACAGATACGCAGTATTTT	CASTMGQTTDTQYF
TRBV5-1	-	TRBD2	TRBJ2-1	TGCGCCAGCAGCGAATCGAGCCGGTCTAGCGGGGGGTTCAGCAATGAGCAGTTCTTC	CASSESSRSSGGFSNEQFF
TRBV4-1	-	-	TRBJ1-4	TGCGCCAGCAGCCAAGAGGGCGGGACCGGGAATGAAAAACTGTTTTTT	CASSQEGGTGNEKLFF
TRBV6-1	-	-	TRBJ2-7	TGTGCCAGCAGTGATAACGAGCAGTACTTC	CASSDNEQYF
TRBV5-1	-	TRBD2	TRBJ2-1	TGCGCCAGCAGCTTGGCTGGGCGGGGGGGTAACAATGAGCAGTTCTTC	CASSLAGRGGNNEQFF
TRBV5-6	-	-	TRBJ1-6	TGTGCCAGCAGCTTGACGAGGGGCGGGGGATATAATTCACCCCTCCACTTT	CASSLTRGGGYNSPLHF
TRBV6-5	-	TRBD1	TRBJ1-2	TGTGCCAGCAGAACTAACAGGGGCACGGGCTATGGCTACACCTTC	CASRTNRGTGYGYTF
TRBV12-5	-	TRBD2	TRBJ2-1	TGTGCTAGTGGTTTGGCCAAAAGCGGGGGGTACAATGAGCAGTTCTTC	CASGLAKSGGYNEQFF
TRBV5-6	-	-	TRBJ1-2	TGTGCCAGCAGCACAGACAACTATGGCTACACCTTC	CASSTDNYGYTF
TRBV9	-	TRBD1	TRBJ1-2	TGTGCCAGCACCGCCGGGACAGGGGGTAACTATGGCTACACCTTC	CASTAGTGGNYGYTF
TRBV2	-	TRBD1	TRBJ2-7	TGTGCCAGCTCCCGCGGAGGGACAGGGGTAGTCGAGCAGTACTTC	CASSRGGTGVVEQYF
TRBV7-2	-	TRBD2	TRBJ2-1	TGTGCCAGCAGCTTTACTAGCGGGGGGTTTGATGAGCAGTTCTTC	CASSFTSGGFDEQFF
TRBV2	-	TRBD2	TRBJ2-4	TGTGCCAGCAGCCAACCCTCTAGCGGGGGAGGGACCAAAAACATTCAGTACTTC	CASSQPSSGGGTKNIQYF
TRBV27	-	TRBD1	TRBJ2-1	TGTGCCAGCAGTCCCACAGGGGGCTTCCCCAATGAGCAGTTCTTC	CASSPTGGFPNEQFF
TRBV7-9	-	-	TRBJ1-1	TGTGCCAGCAGCTCGGGCGGGACTGAAGCTTTCTTT	CASSSGGTEAFF
TRBV2	-	-	TRBJ2-3	TGTGCCAGCAGTTTTTCCCGGGAGACGCAGTATTTT	CASSFSRETQYF
TRBV15	-	TRBD1	TRBJ2-1	TGTGCCACCAGCAGAGAGCGGGACAGGGGTTACGAGCAGTTCTTC	CATSRERDRGYEQFF
TRBV19	-	TRBD1	TRBJ1-2	TGTGCCAGTAGTAAAGGCAGGGGGTTACCCTATGGCTACACCTTC	CASSKGRGLPYGYTF
TRBV27	few	-	TRBJ2-7	TGTGCCAGCAGTTTTGGGACTTCCTACGAGCAGTACTTC	CASSFGTSYEQYF
TRBV27	-	-	TRBJ2-5	TGTGCCAGCAGTTTATCTGCAGGGGGGTACCAAGAGACCCAGTACTTC	CASSLSAGGYQETQYF
TRBV27	-	-	TRBJ1-1	TGTGCCAGCAGTTTATCAGGGTCGGGAGGGGCTGAAGCTTTCTTT	CASSLSGSGGAEAFF